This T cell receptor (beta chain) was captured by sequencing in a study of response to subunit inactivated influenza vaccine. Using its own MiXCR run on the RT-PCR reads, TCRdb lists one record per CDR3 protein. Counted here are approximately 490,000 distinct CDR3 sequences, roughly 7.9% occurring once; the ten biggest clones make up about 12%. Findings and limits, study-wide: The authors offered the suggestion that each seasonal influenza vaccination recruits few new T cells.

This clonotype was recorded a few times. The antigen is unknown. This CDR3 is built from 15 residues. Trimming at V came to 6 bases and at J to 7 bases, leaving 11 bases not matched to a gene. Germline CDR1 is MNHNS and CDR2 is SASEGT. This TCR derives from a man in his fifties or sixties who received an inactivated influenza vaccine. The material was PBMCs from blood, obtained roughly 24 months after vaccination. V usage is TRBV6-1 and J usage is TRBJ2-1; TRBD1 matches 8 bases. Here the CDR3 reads CASRNLRGPSNEQFF. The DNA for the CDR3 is TGTGCCAGCAGGAACCTCAGGGGGCCTTCGAATGAGCAGTTCTTC.